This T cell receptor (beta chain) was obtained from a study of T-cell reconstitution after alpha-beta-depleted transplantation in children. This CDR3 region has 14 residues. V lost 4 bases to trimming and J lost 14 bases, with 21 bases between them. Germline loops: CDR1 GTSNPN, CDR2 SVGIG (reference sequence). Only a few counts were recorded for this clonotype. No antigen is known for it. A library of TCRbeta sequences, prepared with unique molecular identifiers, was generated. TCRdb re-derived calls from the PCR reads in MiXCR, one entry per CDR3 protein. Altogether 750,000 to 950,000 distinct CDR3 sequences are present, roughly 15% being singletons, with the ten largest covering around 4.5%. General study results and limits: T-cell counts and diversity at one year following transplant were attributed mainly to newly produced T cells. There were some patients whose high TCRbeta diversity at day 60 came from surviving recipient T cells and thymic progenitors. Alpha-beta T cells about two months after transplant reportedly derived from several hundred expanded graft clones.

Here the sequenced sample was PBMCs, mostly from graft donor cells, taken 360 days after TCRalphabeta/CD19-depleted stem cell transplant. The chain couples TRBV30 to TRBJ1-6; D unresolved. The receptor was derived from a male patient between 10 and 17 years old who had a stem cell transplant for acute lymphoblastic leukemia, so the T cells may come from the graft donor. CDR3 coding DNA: TGTGCCTGGAATAGACGGGAGCGATATTCGGCCCTCCACTTT. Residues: CAWNRRERYSALHF.